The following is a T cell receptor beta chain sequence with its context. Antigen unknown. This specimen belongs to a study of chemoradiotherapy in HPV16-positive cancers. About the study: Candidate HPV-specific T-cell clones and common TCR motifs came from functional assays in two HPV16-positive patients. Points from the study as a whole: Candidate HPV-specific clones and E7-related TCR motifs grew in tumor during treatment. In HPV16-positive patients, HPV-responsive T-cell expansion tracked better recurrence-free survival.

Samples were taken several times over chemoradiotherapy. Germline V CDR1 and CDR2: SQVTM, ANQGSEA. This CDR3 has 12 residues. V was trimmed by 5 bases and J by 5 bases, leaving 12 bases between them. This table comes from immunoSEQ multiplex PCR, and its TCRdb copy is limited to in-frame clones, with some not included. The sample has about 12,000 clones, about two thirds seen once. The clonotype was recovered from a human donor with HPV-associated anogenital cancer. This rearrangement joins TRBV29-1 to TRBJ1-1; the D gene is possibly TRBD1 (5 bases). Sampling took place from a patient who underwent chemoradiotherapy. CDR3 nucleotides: TGCAGCGTTCGCCAGGGAAGGACTGAAGCTTTCTTT. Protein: CSVRQGRTEAFF.